A single sample is the source of the 28 T cell receptor beta chains below, sequenced in a study of early T cells in non-severe SARS-CoV-2 infection. MiXCR, applied by TCRdb to the 5' RACE reads, yields one record per CDR3 protein. The sample holds 60,000 to 75,000 distinct CDR3 sequences; 9.5% to 15% are singletons and the top ten take approximately 4.9%. Sequencing was performed on whole blood. The receptors here all came from an adult who was a healthcare worker with PCR-confirmed SARS-CoV-2 infection or an uninfected control (not recorded which).

The sample holds a few counts of this clonotype. The V gene is TRBV10-3, the J gene TRBJ2-7; possibly TRBD1 for D (6 bases). The ends were cut back, 3 bases at V and 3 bases at J, with 12 bases in the middle. CDR3 length: 14 amino acids. Germline CDR1 and CDR2: ENHRY and SYGVKD. In DNA, the CDR3 is TGTGCCATCAGTGAAGGGACACCCAGCTACGAGCAGTACTTC. Translation gives CAISEGTPSYEQYF.

This clonotype was counted ten times or more. CDR3 residues: CSVEAASGGTDTQYF. CDR3 DNA: TGCAGCGTTGAAGCGGCTAGCGGGGGCACAGATACGCAGTATTTT. The chain combines TRBV29-1 with TRBJ2-3; 9 nucleotides match TRBD2. V trimming: 1 base; J trimming: 1 base; junction bases outside the gene matches: 3. Germline-derived CDR1 and CDR2 are SQVTM and ANQGSEA. This CDR3 is built from 15 residues.

This clonotype was observed at least ten times. The rearrangement links TRBV5-1 to TRBJ2-3, with 12 bases that match TRBD2. Germline V gene data show CDR1 as SGHRS and CDR2 as YFSETQ. After removal of 4 bases from V and 4 bases from J, the junction contained 7 bases not matched to a gene. This CDR3 comprises 16 residues. CDR3 protein: CASSASSGRASDTQYF. The DNA for the CDR3 is TGCGCCAGCAGCGCCTCTAGCGGGAGGGCCTCAGATACGCAGTATTTT.

The sample holds a few counts of this clonotype. CDR3 DNA: TGTGCCAGCAGCGAAACAGGTCGACACGAGAGAGGCTATGGCTACACCTTC. Translating gives CASSETGRHERGYGYTF. The rearrangement uses TRBV21-1 and TRBJ1-2; the table calls TRBD1, which could not be checked here. TRBV21-1 is a recognized pseudogene. This CDR3 spans 17 amino acids.

The V gene is TRBV6-7, the J gene TRBJ2-7; no definite D call. TRBV6-7 is treated as an ORF (open reading frame) with a function not yet certain. V dropped 2 bases and J dropped 6 bases, with 11 bases sitting between them. The CDR3 contains 13 residues. The CDR3 region has the DNA TGTGCCAGCAGTTACGTCCAGGAACGCGAGCAGTACTTC. It encodes CASSYVQEREQYF.

This clonotype was counted between two and nine times. The CDR3 DNA follows: TGTGCCAGCAGCTTGCTCTCAGGTGCCTACGAGCAGTACTTC. Protein: CASSLLSGAYEQYF. The chain has TRBV5-4 and TRBJ2-7; D gene unclear. The germline V gene has CDR1 SGHNT and CDR2 YYREEE (reference sequence). The ends were cut back, 1 base at V and 2 bases at J, with 10 bases in the middle. The CDR3 consists of 14 residues.

This clonotype was found a few times. The gene calls are TRBV7-3 and TRBJ2-1; 13 nucleotides align to TRBD2. J was trimmed by 8 bases and V by 4 bases; bases with no gene match: 11. This CDR3 is 17 amino acids long. Germline CDR1 is SGHTA and CDR2 is FQGTGA. CDR3 nucleotides: TGTGCCAGCAGCTCCGGACTAGCGGGAGTTGGGTCGTATGAGCAGTTCTTC. This gives the protein CASSSGLAGVGSYEQFF.

The V and J genes are TRBV10-3 and TRBJ2-5; tentatively, D is TRBD1 (6 bases). The CDR3 is 13 amino acids. Germline V CDR1 and CDR2: ENHRY, SYGVKD. Trimming shortened V by 4 bases and J by 4 bases, and 10 bases separated the two germline ends. The CDR3 region is CAISGPGAETQYF. In DNA, the CDR3 is TGTGCCATCAGTGGACCAGGGGCAGAGACCCAGTACTTC.

The J gene is TRBJ1-1, the V gene TRBV27; no clear D. This CDR3 region has 13 residues. Germline V gene data show CDR1 as MNHEY and CDR2 as SMNVEV (reference sequence). V was trimmed by 4 bases and J by 2 bases, leaving 8 bases between them. CDR3 region: CASSYGVNTEAFF. CDR3 DNA: TGTGCCAGCAGTTACGGGGTTAACACTGAAGCTTTCTTT.

The CDR3 bases are TGTGCCAGCAGTTCAGCACAGGGGAACACCGGGGAGCTGTTTTTT. The encoded protein is CASSSAQGNTGELFF. The gene calls are TRBV11-2 and TRBJ2-2; TRBD1 is a possible D gene (6 bases). V lost 6 bases, J lost 1 base, and 12 bases lay in between. Germline lookup yields CDR1 SGHAT and CDR2 FQNNGV. This CDR3 region has 15 residues.

This clonotype was observed many times. V usage is TRBV6-2 or TRBV6-3 and J usage is TRBJ2-3, with D unclear. Trimming took off 2 bases at V and 2 bases at J, with 8 bases between the two ends. The CDR3 contains 14 residues. The germline V gene encodes CDR1 MNHEY and CDR2 SVGEGT. The CDR3 bases are TGTGCCAGCAGTTACGGCCGGGCCACAGATACGCAGTATTTT. This translates into CASSYGRATDTQYF.

The chain couples TRBV13 to TRBJ2-1, with D tentatively TRBD1 (5 bases). The CDR3 totals 11 residues. Trimming took off 4 bases at V and 10 bases at J, with 8 bases between the two ends. CDR1 and CDR2 from the germline V gene are PRHDT and FYEKMQ (reference sequence). CDR3 nucleotides: TGTGCCAGCAGCTCAGGGTCCGAGCAGTTCTTC. Protein: CASSSGSEQFF.

This clonotype has at least ten counts. For the CDR3, the DNA is TGTGCCAGCAGCCCCCTTGCTGGCACTGAAGCTTTCTTT. Translated: CASSPLAGTEAFF. V usage is TRBV7-9 and J usage is TRBJ1-1, with unresolved D. This CDR3 spans 13 amino acids. The V gene's germline CDR1 is SEHNR and CDR2 FQNEAQ (reference sequence). V lost 5 bases and J lost 4, with 11 bases in between.

This clonotype was detected many times. The gene calls are TRBV5-8 and TRBJ2-1, with 12 nucleotides matching TRBD1. The V gene's germline CDR1 is SGHTS and CDR2 YDEGEE. Trimming took 3 bases from V and 9 from J; bases not matched to a gene: 4. This CDR3 has 14 residues. The CDR3 here is CASSWDRGLSEQFF. The CDR3 DNA is TGTGCCAGCAGCTGGGACAGGGGGCTTAGTGAGCAGTTCTTC.

The table lists this clonotype with many counts. This sequence joins TRBV2 and TRBJ1-2; 12 nucleotides agree with TRBD1. V shed 6 bases, J shed 2 bases, and the junction held 1 base outside the gene matches. The CDR3 is made up of 14 amino acids. CDR1 SNHLY and CDR2 FYNNEI come from the germline V gene. The CDR3 spells CASRGTGGNYGYTF. CDR3 nucleotides: TGTGCCAGCAGAGGGACAGGGGGCAACTATGGCTACACCTTC.

This clonotype was counted many times. The gene calls are TRBV5-1 and TRBJ1-1, with a possible D match to TRBD1 (5 bases). Germline CDR1 and CDR2: SGHRS and YFSETQ. The CDR3 length is 15 residues. V was shortened by 4 bases and J by 2 bases, with 15 bases between the two germline ends. The CDR3 sequence is CASSKLDSTNTEAFF. Here the CDR3 DNA reads TGCGCCAGCAGCAAACTCGACAGTACTAACACTGAAGCTTTCTTT.

This clonotype has more than one count but fewer than ten. The V gene is TRBV20-1, the J gene TRBJ1-2; tentative D call: TRBD1 (5 bases). CDR1 is DFQATT and CDR2 is SNEGSKA in the germline V gene (reference sequence). The CDR3 is 15 amino acids. V dropped 3 bases and J dropped 7 bases, with 21 bases sitting between them. CDR3 amino acids: CSASVADTGYGGYTF. DNA of the CDR3: TGCAGTGCTAGCGTCGCGGACACCGGATACGGTGGCTACACCTTC.

This clonotype was counted between two and nine times. V and J are TRBV7-6 and TRBJ2-3, with 14 bases that match TRBD2. The CDR3 contains 17 residues. The trim removed 4 bases at V and 1 base at J, leaving 4 bases unmatched. Germline CDR1 and CDR2: SGHVS and FNYEAQ. CDR3 residues: CASSSTSGGVRTDTQYF. DNA for the CDR3: TGTGCCAGCAGCTCGACTAGCGGGGGGGTACGCACAGATACGCAGTATTTT.

The chain couples TRBV12-3 or TRBV12-4 to TRBJ2-7, with 10 bases fitting TRBD2. V trimming: 6 bases; J trimming: 2 bases; junction bases outside the gene matches: 10. This CDR3 is 16 amino acids long. The CDR3 region is CASSLSGGSIPYEQYF. The CDR3 DNA follows: TGTGCCAGCAGCCTTAGCGGGGGGTCGATCCCCTACGAGCAGTACTTC.

There are many counts of this clonotype. The rearrangement links TRBV5-1 to TRBJ2-5; 8 nucleotides align to TRBD1. V was clipped by 2 bases and J by 1 base; unmatched bases: 1. The CDR3 extends over 14 amino acids. Germline-derived CDR1 and CDR2 are SGHRS and YFSETQ. CDR3 residues: CASSFGQGQETQYF. The CDR3 DNA follows: TGCGCCAGCAGCTTTGGACAGGGCCAAGAGACCCAGTACTTC.

At least ten counts were recorded for this clonotype. The chain links TRBV7-9 to TRBJ2-7, with D maybe TRBD2 (6 bases). Germline CDR1 reads SEHNR; CDR2 reads FQNEAQ (reference sequence). This CDR3 is built from 14 residues. V was cut by 7 bases and J by 4 bases, with 17 bases left in between. The CDR3 nucleotides are TGTGCCAGCAACTCCATAGCGGACCTTTACGAGCAGTACTTC. Protein product: CASNSIADLYEQYF.

This clonotype was picked up many times. The chain combines TRBV7-9 with TRBJ2-1, with D uncertain. Germline V gene sequence: CDR1 SEHNR, CDR2 FQNEAQ (reference sequence). The CDR3 runs to 13 residues. With 5 bases removed from V and 10 bases from J, the gap between germline ends came to 15 bases. CDR3 sequence reads: CASSPRSPGEQFF. In nucleotides, the CDR3 is TGTGCCAGCAGCCCCCGTTCTCCTGGGGAGCAGTTCTTC.

The rearrangement uses TRBV29-1 and TRBJ1-2; the D is unclear. Germline V gene data show CDR1 as SQVTM and CDR2 as ANQGSEA. The CDR3 loop spans 12 amino acids. The V end lost 4 bases, the J end lost 0 bases, and 6 bases lay between the germline ends. The CDR3 sequence is CSVAASNYGYTF. CDR3 nucleotide sequence: TGCAGCGTTGCGGCCTCTAACTATGGCTACACCTTC.

This clonotype has a handful of counts. This rearrangement joins TRBV9 to TRBJ2-1; no definite D call. The CDR3 consists of 13 residues. V gave up 4 bases and J gave up 7 bases, with 12 bases separating them. The germline gives CDR1 SGDLS, CDR2 YYNGEE. CDR3 loop: CASSPEQENEQFF. DNA of the CDR3: TGTGCCAGCAGCCCCGAGCAGGAAAATGAGCAGTTCTTC.

The chain uses TRBV5-1 and TRBJ2-1; 14 bases are a match to TRBD2. The CDR3 sequence is 14 residues long. In germline, CDR1 is SGHRS, CDR2 YFSETQ. Trimming cost V 6 bases and J 8 bases; bases outside gene matches: 4. The DNA of the CDR3 is TGCGCCAGCACCGGGACTAGCGGGAGCTATGAGCAGTTCTTC. Its protein is CASTGTSGSYEQFF.

This clonotype appeared many times. The chain recombines TRBV10-3 with TRBJ1-1; a weak D match, TRBD1 (5 bases). Germline V gene data show CDR1 as ENHRY and CDR2 as SYGVKD. This CDR3 contains 14 residues. V shed 9 bases and J shed 2 bases, with 16 bases lying between them. CDR3 nucleotides: TGTGCCATACTACCGGGACCGAACAACACTGAAGCTTTCTTT. It specifies CAILPGPNNTEAFF.

This clonotype appeared many times. The chain combines TRBV7-9 with TRBJ2-5; D perhaps matches TRBD2 (6 bases). Germline loops: CDR1 SEHNR, CDR2 FQNEAQ (reference sequence). This CDR3 is built from 14 residues. Trimming cost V 5 bases and J 3 bases, with 13 bases left between them. CDR3 sequence: CASSTPTGEETQYF. CDR3 bases: TGTGCCAGCAGCACCCCTACGGGGGAAGAGACCCAGTACTTC.

This clonotype was seen a few times. V and J are TRBV12-3 or TRBV12-4 and TRBJ2-6, with TRBD1 identical over 7 bases. The CDR3 is made up of 15 amino acids. V lost 4 bases and J lost 4; bases outside the gene matches: 4. CDR3 region: CASSSTGAGANVLTF. CDR3 nucleotides: TGTGCCAGCAGTTCCACAGGGGCCGGGGCCAACGTCCTGACTTTC.